The clone carrying this TCR beta chain was recorded a few times. What it binds is unknown. Reverse transcribed after extraction, RNA yielded cDNA as the sequencing template. Here immunoSEQ multiplex PCR was the method, and the copy in TCRdb shows in-frame clones only, minus some. The sample records fewer than 250,000 clones, about three fifths being singletons. The sample belongs to a study of CD8+ T cells in alopecia areata. Study results and caveats: Scalp sample data also include resident alphabeta T cells from normal skin. Expanded CD8+ clones among the top 100, as well as scalp clonality, were significantly decreased by tofacitinib. As there was one nonresponder, how baseline CD8+ expansion relates to response remains uncertain.

Specified treatment: oral pan-JAK inhibitor, 5-10 mg twice daily. CDR3 size: 14 residues. The germline V gene encodes CDR1 SGHRS and CDR2 YFSETQ. The V end was cut by 7 bases, the J end by 4 bases, with 17 bases between. The receptor's source is a human donor with alopecia areata. The specimen comprised CD4+ T cells sorted from blood, sampled at week 4, from a patient treated with tofacitinib. This rearrangement joins TRBV5-1 to TRBJ1-2; D is undetermined. The CDR3 DNA sequence: TGCGCCAGCGGTGAGCACAGCCAGAGCTATGGCTACACCTTC. Protein product: CASGEHSQSYGYTF.